This TCR beta chain was sequenced for a study of T cell changes during pregnancy in multiple sclerosis. Sequencing was performed with immunoSEQ multiplex PCR; in TCRdb, only in-frame clones are kept and a portion is missing. This table holds 35,000 to 55,000 clones, around 93% found once. V was clipped by 5 bases and J by 2 bases; unmatched bases: 5. CDR1 is MGHRA and CDR2 is YSYEKL in the germline V gene. The CDR3 length is 15 residues. The chain is built from TRBV4-1 and TRBJ2-3, with TRBD1 matching over 9 bases. This material consisted of peripheral blood, taken in the third trimester of pregnancy. This clonotype was obtained from a female donor with multiple sclerosis, enrolled in a pregnancy study. The CDR3 coding sequence is TGCGCCAGCAGCTCCCGACAGGGGGACACAGATACGCAGTATTTT. Its protein is CASSSRQGDTDTQYF.